These T cell receptor beta chains were read from a single sample in a study of T cell changes during pregnancy in multiple sclerosis. Some clones are missing from TCRdb's copy, which holds only in-frame ones; the method was immunoSEQ multiplex PCR. The sample shows some 85,000 clones, 85% to 95% of them seen only once. Sequences were derived from peripheral blood, sampled in the third trimester of pregnancy. These receptors originate from a female donor with multiple sclerosis, enrolled in a pregnancy study. Each CDR3 is given with its conserved first and last residue. Each record gives: V gene, D gene, J gene, clone size, CDR3 protein, CDR3 DNA. D genes are given only for firm matches. Clone size is not always given. Where it is, it says once, few, many or a class for expanded clones.

TRBV4-2	.	TRBJ2-7	.	CASSQELETYEQYF	TGTGCCAGCAGCCAAGAGCTAGAAACCTACGAGCAGTACTTC
TRBV4-1	.	TRBJ2-7	.	CASSQFGGSYEQYF	TGCGCCAGCAGCCAATTTGGAGGCTCCTACGAGCAGTACTTC
TRBV7-6	.	TRBJ2-7	once	CASSPDLSGSEQYF	TGTGCCAGCAGCCCCGACTTATCCGGCTCCGAGCAGTACTTC
TRBV27	TRBD1	TRBJ1-5	.	CASSSGTGPNQPQHF	TGTGCCAGCAGTTCCGGGACAGGGCCCAATCAGCCCCAGCATTTT
TRBV7-2	TRBD2	TRBJ2-1	.	CASSLGLAGVSSYNEQFF	TGTGCCAGCAGCTTGGGACTAGCGGGCGTAAGCTCCTACAATGAGCAGTTCTTC
TRBV11-2	TRBD2	TRBJ2-1	.	CASSLGTSRKNNEQFF	TGTGCCAGCAGCTTAGGGACTAGCCGGAAAAACAATGAGCAGTTCTTC
TRBV30	.	TRBJ2-1	.	CAGGGGKQFF	TGTGCCGGGGGGGGCGGGAAGCAGTTCTTC
TRBV5-4	.	TRBJ2-6	.	CASSSSRSSGANVLTF	TGTGCCAGCAGCTCCTCCAGAAGCTCTGGGGCCAACGTCCTGACTTTC
TRBV28	TRBD1	TRBJ1-4	once	CASRSVRDRAEKLFF	TGTGCCAGCAGGTCGGTTCGGGACAGGGCCGAAAAACTGTTTTTT
TRBV30	.	TRBJ1-5	.	CAWREFSNQPQHF	TGTGCCTGGAGGGAGTTTAGCAATCAGCCCCAGCATTTT
TRBV5-4	TRBD2	TRBJ2-5	.	CASGLSGRGGETQYF	TGTGCCAGCGGCCTTAGCGGGAGGGGAGGAGAGACCCAGTACTTC
TRBV18	TRBD1	TRBJ2-7	.	CASSALQGAGDEQYF	TGTGCCAGCTCAGCCTTACAGGGGGCAGGGGACGAGCAGTACTTC
TRBV11-1	.	TRBJ2-1	.	CASSFEAASSYNEQFF	TGTGCCAGCAGCTTCGAAGCCGCTAGCTCCTACAATGAGCAGTTCTTC
TRBV10-1	.	TRBJ2-3	.	CASSESGTDTQYF	TGCGCCAGCAGTGAGTCCGGGACAGATACGCAGTATTTT
TRBV5-1	TRBD2	TRBJ2-2	once	CASRGLVGAGELFF	TGCGCCAGCAGGGGACTAGTAGGCGCCGGGGAGCTGTTTTTT
TRBV2	.	TRBJ1-1	few	CASVSYGVGTEAFF	TGTGCCAGCGTGAGTTACGGGGTCGGCACTGAAGCTTTCTTT